These 20 T cell receptor beta chains share one sample of origin, sequenced in a study of blood T cells in healthy people across ages. Alongside a J-beta primer mix, a sample-barcoded 5' primer served in a second PCR lasting about 7 to 11 cycles. MiXCR, run by TCRdb on the 5' RACE reads, gives a single entry per CDR3 protein. This table has 1.5 million to 2 million distinct CDR3 sequences, less than 50% appearing once. The sample comprised blood. These receptors were collected from a woman aged 40 to 50 in good health.

This rearrangement joins TRBV28 to TRBJ2-1, with D possibly matching TRBD2 (7 bases). The assigned J gene may be wrong: the sequence end matches TRBJ2-7 better. Germline lookup yields CDR1 MDHEN and CDR2 SYDVKM. This CDR3 has 18 residues. The CDR3 reads CASSKRDTLLSSYNEQYF. For the CDR3, the DNA is TGTGCCAGCAGTAAGCGGGACACCCTTTTGAGCTCCTACAATGAGCAGTACTTC.

This chain joins TRBV7-8 and TRBJ2-7; a weak D match, TRBD2 (7 bases). The germline gives CDR1 SGHVS, CDR2 FQNEAQ. This CDR3 contains 14 residues. Trimming left V 9 bases short and J 0 bases short, with 15 bases between. The CDR3 DNA sequence: TGTGCCAGGGAGGGGGGGGAAAGCTCCTACGAGCAGTACTTC. Its protein is CAREGGESSYEQYF.

The chain has TRBV7-2 and TRBJ2-7; TRBD2 might be the D (6 bases). Between the trimmed V and J ends, which lost 8 bases and 1 base, there was a span of 18 bases. This CDR3 is 15 amino acids long. Germline V CDR1 and CDR2: SGHTA, FQGNSA. In DNA, the CDR3 is TGTACCAGCCAACCTAGAATGGCGGGGTCCTACGAGCAGTACTTC. Translated: CTSQPRMAGSYEQYF.

This chain links TRBV20-1 with TRBJ2-5, with D possibly TRBD2 on 6 matching bases. The CDR3 runs 14 residues. Germline loops: CDR1 DFQATT, CDR2 SNEGSKA (reference sequence). In DNA, the CDR3 is TGCAGAGCTGGGGGGTGGGGGATCCAAGAGACCCAGTACTTC. Translated, it gives CRAGGWGIQETQYF.

This clonotype occurred a few times. V gene TRBV27 combines with J gene TRBJ2-1; 8 positions agree with TRBD1. The CDR3 sequence is 16 residues long. Germline V gene sequence: CDR1 MNHEY, CDR2 SMNVEV (reference sequence). Trimming removed 7 bases from V and 6 bases from J; junction bases left unmatched: 14. The CDR3 loop reads CASTFSAGQVRNEQFF. DNA for the CDR3: TGTGCCAGCACCTTTTCGGCGGGACAGGTCCGCAATGAGCAGTTCTTC.

This clonotype appeared many times. The chain carries TRBV12-3 or TRBV12-4 and TRBJ2-5; 7 bases are shared with TRBD1. J was trimmed by 0 bases and V by 1 base; bases with no gene match: 8. The CDR3 runs 17 residues. As DNA, the CDR3 is TGTGCCAGCAGTTTAGGATCATTGGGACAGTACCAAGAGACCCAGTACTTC. This gives the protein CASSLGSLGQYQETQYF.

The rearrangement joins TRBV20-1 to TRBJ2-1; D ambiguous. The CDR3 totals 14 residues. Trimming removed 4 bases at V and 1 base at J, with 11 bases between. The V gene's germline CDR1 is DFQATT and CDR2 SNEGSKA (reference sequence). The CDR3 nucleotides read TGCAGTGCTATCAACACAAAATCCTACAATGAGCAGTTCTTC. It specifies CSAINTKSYNEQFF.

To note about this clonotype: The germline gene is not matched at one end of the junction; a read error may be the cause. The chain employs TRBV28 and TRBJ1-6; 7 nucleotides match TRBD1. The CDR3 contains 13 residues. Per germline, CDR1 MDHEN and CDR2 SYDVKM. This chain's CDR3 is CATQQGTNLPLHF. Written as DNA, the CDR3 is TGTGCCACTCAACAGGGGACTAATTTACCCCTCCACTTT.

This chain uses TRBV27 with TRBJ2-2, with unresolved D. With 6 bases removed from V and 5 bases from J, the gap between germline ends came to 10 bases. CDR1 MNHEY and CDR2 SMNVEV come from the germline V gene (reference sequence). CDR3 length: 13 residues. The CDR3 protein is CASSLSWTGELFF. CDR3 DNA sequence: TGTGCCAGCAGCCTCTCTTGGACCGGGGAGCTGTTTTTT.

The chain uses TRBV6-5 and TRBJ1-2; tentative D call: TRBD1 (5 bases). The CDR3 spans 14 residues. Looked up from germline, CDR1 is MNHEY and CDR2 is SVGAGI. V was trimmed by 0 bases and J by 7 bases, leaving 12 bases between them. This chain's CDR3 is CASSYSGVSGGYTF. CDR3 DNA: TGTGCCAGCAGTTACTCGGGGGTTTCCGGTGGCTACACCTTC.

To note about this clonotype: Sequence at one end of the junction differs from germline and may be a read error. In DNA form, the CDR3 reads TGTGCCACCAGTGGTTTGACCAGCTACAATGAGCAGTTCTTC. This gives the protein CATSGLTSYNEQFF. The chain couples TRBV24-1 to TRBJ2-1; D ambiguous. Looked up from germline, CDR1 is KGHDR and CDR2 is SFDVKD. This CDR3 has 14 amino acids.

This clonotype was seen a few times. The rearrangement links TRBV20-1 to TRBJ2-5; 14 bases are a match to TRBD2. CDR1 is DFQATT and CDR2 is SNEGSKA in the germline V gene (reference sequence). The CDR3 has 20 amino acids. J was trimmed by 4 bases and V by 5 bases; bases with no gene match: 21. CDR3 in DNA: TGCAGTGCTTTCAAACACGGGACTAGCGGGGGAGTTGTCTTTGGAGAGACCCAGTACTTC. It is translated as CSAFKHGTSGGVVFGETQYF.

The CDR3, as DNA: TGTGCCAGCAGTTTTGAGGGAACGAGGTCCTACGAGCAGTACTTC. Its protein is CASSFEGTRSYEQYF. This sequence joins TRBV12-3 or TRBV12-4 and TRBJ2-7, with a weak D call TRBD2 (5 bases). V was cut by 3 bases and J by 1 base, with 13 bases left in between. This CDR3 is 15 amino acids long.

V gene TRBV12-3 or TRBV12-4 combines with J gene TRBJ2-5; 10 bases match TRBD1. The CDR3 consists of 15 residues. The V and J ends lost 5 bases and 11 bases, in that order; junction bases with no gene match: 14. The CDR3 DNA reads TGTGCCAGCAGTCCACGGGACAGGGGTTGGAGTGAGCAGTACTTC. Translation: CASSPRDRGWSEQYF.

This clonotype came up once. This chain uses TRBV5-1 with TRBJ2-6, with D possibly TRBD2 on 6 matching bases. V dropped 0 bases and J dropped 4 bases, with 20 bases sitting between them. Germline values: CDR1 SGHRS, CDR2 YFSETQ. CDR3 length equals 19 residues. In DNA form, the CDR3 reads TGCGCCAGCAGCTTGGCCTTAGGAGGGGCGGGATCCGGGGCCAACGTCCTGACTTTC. It translates to CASSLALGGAGSGANVLTF.

This clonotype was detected only a few times. The chain links TRBV10-3 to TRBJ2-3; D is perhaps TRBD2 (6 bases). The germline CDR1 and CDR2 sequences are ENHRY and SYGVKD. The CDR3 consists of 12 residues. V dropped 7 bases and J dropped 3 bases, with 8 bases sitting between them. The CDR3 region has the DNA TGTGCCATCACCGCGGGGACAGATACGCAGTATTTT. It encodes CAITAGTDTQYF.

Worth noting for this clonotype: An end of the junction does not agree with germline; a read error may underlie this. The CDR3 DNA sequence: TGTGCTAGCAGCTCAACCCCTCCGGGACTAGCGAGGTCAGAGACCCAGTACTTC. It codes for CASSSTPPGLARSETQYF. This sequence joins TRBV7-7 and TRBJ2-5; 10 bases agree with TRBD2. The CDR3 has 18 amino acids. CDR1 SSHAT and CDR2 FNYEAQ come from the germline V gene (reference sequence).

This clonotype was counted between two and nine times. J is TRBJ2-5 and V is TRBV25-1; D is unclear. The CDR3 runs 14 residues. CDR1 is MGHDK, CDR2 SYGVNS, per germline. The V and J ends lost 5 bases and 6 bases respectively, with 16 bases between them. The CDR3 DNA is TGTGCCAGCAGTTCTCCGACACGAGAGAAGACCCAGTACTTC. This translates into CASSSPTREKTQYF.

V usage is TRBV28 and J usage is TRBJ1-2; D unclear. V lost 5 bases, J lost 4 bases, and 5 bases lay in between. Germline V lookup: CDR1 MDHEN, CDR2 SYDVKM. The CDR3 extends over 11 amino acids. In DNA, the CDR3 is TGTGCCAGCAGTCGAAGCTATGGCTACACCTTC. Its protein product is CASSRSYGYTF.

This clonotype was counted many times. J is TRBJ2-5 and V is TRBV7-2, with D tentatively TRBD2 (5 bases). CDR3 length equals 14 residues. Trimming cost V 3 bases and J 2 bases, with 10 bases left between them. Germline assignment: CDR1 SGHTA and CDR2 FQGNSA. CDR3: CASSLRAAQETQYF. The CDR3 DNA reads as TGTGCCAGCAGCTTGCGGGCAGCACAAGAGACCCAGTACTTC.